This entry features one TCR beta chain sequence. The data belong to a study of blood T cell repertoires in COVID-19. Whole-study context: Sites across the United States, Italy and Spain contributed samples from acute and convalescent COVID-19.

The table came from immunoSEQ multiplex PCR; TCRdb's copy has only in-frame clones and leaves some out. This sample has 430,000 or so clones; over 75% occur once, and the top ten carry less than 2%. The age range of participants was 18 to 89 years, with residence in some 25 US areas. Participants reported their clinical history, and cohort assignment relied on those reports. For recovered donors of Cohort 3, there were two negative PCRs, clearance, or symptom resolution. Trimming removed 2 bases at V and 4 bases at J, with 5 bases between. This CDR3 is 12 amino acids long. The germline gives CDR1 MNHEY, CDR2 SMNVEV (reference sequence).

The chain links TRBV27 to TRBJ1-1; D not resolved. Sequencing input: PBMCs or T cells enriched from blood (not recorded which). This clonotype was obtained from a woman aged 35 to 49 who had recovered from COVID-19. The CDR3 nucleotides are TGTGCCAGCAGTTTACCCAGCACTGAAGCTTTCTTT. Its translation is CASSLPSTEAFF.